The entry below describes one T cell receptor (beta chain). Reverse transcription used roughly 0.45 to 1 ug RNA and random hexamers. TCRdb recomputed calls from the immunoSEQ multiplex PCR reads with MiXCR, one row per CDR3 protein. This repertoire shows around 130,000 distinct CDR3 sequences, 90% to 95% found once; its top ten account for over 0.1%. This sample was included in a study of CD8 T cells in Susac syndrome. The clonotype was recovered from a human donor with multiple sclerosis. The sample comprised CD4+ T cells from PBMCs.

The CDR3 sequence: CASSLDAIAEYF. The CDR3 DNA reads TGTGCCAGCAGCTTGGACGCCATTGCGGAGTACTTC. This sequence joins TRBV5-4 and TRBJ2-7; D is unresolved. CDR1 and CDR2 from the germline V gene are SGHNT and YYREEE (reference sequence). CDR3 length equals 12 residues. V lost 0 bases and J lost 11, with 12 bases in between.